In this sample, the clone carrying this T cell receptor beta chain turned up many times. Its antigen remains unidentified. V lost 3 bases, J lost 5 bases, and 6 bases stayed unmatched. This CDR3 contains 15 residues. CDR1 is SNHLY and CDR2 is FYNNEI in the germline V gene. This entry belongs to a study of regulatory T cells in long-lasting Graves disease. Assembly of TCR beta libraries relied on iRepertoire HTBI primers together with Arm-PCR of CDR3 regions. A single record per CDR3 protein comes from TCRdb applying MiXCR to the multiplex PCR reads. Of approximately 350,000 distinct CDR3 sequences in the sample, 16% were seen once. Study-wide results and caveats: Persistent cases of Graves' showed reduced TCR diversity relative to newly diagnosed patients. Persistent disease was characterized by preferential usage of TRBV28, TRBJ1-2 and TRBJ2-5. A greater number of public clonotypes (2,741) was shared by persistent patients than by new patients (about 960).

Documented time point: newly diagnosed GD, antithyroid drugs for less than 3 months. TCR sequences were obtained from RNA taken from PBMCs. A further study also used this sample, focusing on T cells in Graves' hyperthyroidism and ophthalmopathy.

This chain connects TRBV2 to TRBJ1-2, with 10 bases matching TRBD1. The sequences come from peripheral blood mononuclear cells (PBMCs), collected at new diagnosis, from a patient treated with antithyroid drugs. The receptor was derived from a man aged 40-49 years with Graves disease. CDR3 region: CASSEGRDRGYGYTF. The CDR3 bases are TGTGCCAGCAGTGAGGGTAGGGACAGGGGATATGGCTACACCTTC.